The 5 T cell receptor beta chains reported below all come from one sample, sequenced in a study of beta chain features in type 1 diabetes. Every isolated RNA sample was fully reverse transcribed, so sequencing captured expressed TCRB transcripts. The data were produced by immunoSEQ multiplex PCR, yet TCRdb's version contains in-frame clones alone and is incomplete. This table holds around 340,000 clones, approximately 9.7% found once. These receptors are not linked to any known antigen. Study-wide results and caveats: Across all four CD4+ subsets, people with type 1 diabetes showed modestly shorter TCRB CDR3s.

What was sequenced was central memory CD4+ T cells from blood. The receptors stem from a man younger than 45 with type 1 diabetes.

In this sample, this clone turned up a few times. The chain combines TRBV2 with TRBJ1-5; 8 nucleotides agree with TRBD1. CDR1 and CDR2 (germline): SNHLY, FYNNEI. V gave up 6 bases and J gave up 4 bases; unmatched junction bases: 17. The CDR3 length is 18 residues. The CDR3 DNA reads as TGTGCCAGCAGCACTAAAGCAAGAGGACAGGGCGAAAATCAGCCCCAGCATTTT. Translated: CASSTKARGQGENQPQHF.

As for this clone: This is likely an artifact of a read error, given a far larger clone one base away. V gene TRBV11-2 combines with J gene TRBJ1-5, with 9 bases lining up with TRBD1. The CDR3 has 15 residues. CDR1 and CDR2 from the germline V gene are SGHAT and FQNNGV. The CDR3 sequence is CASSQDWTGDQPQHF. The CDR3 DNA is TGCGCCAGCAGCCAAGATTGGACAGGGGATCAGCCCCAGCATTTT.

The J gene is TRBJ2-1, the V gene TRBV5-1, with 7 nucleotides matching TRBD2. The trim removed 5 bases at V and 3 bases at J, leaving 5 bases unmatched. This CDR3 spans 14 amino acids. Germline CDR1 is SGHRS and CDR2 is YFSETQ. The CDR3 loop reads CASRESSGYNEQFF. The CDR3 DNA follows: TGCGCCAGCAGAGAGTCTAGCGGCTACAATGAGCAGTTCTTC.

This chain links TRBV19 with TRBJ1-2; 7 bases map to TRBD1. Germline V gives CDR1 LNHDA, CDR2 SQIVND (reference sequence). The V segment lost 6 bases and the J segment 4 bases; nucleotides outside the gene matches: 8. This CDR3 comprises 14 residues. CDR3 in amino acids: CASSHSHRGYGYTF. The CDR3 DNA sequence: TGTGCCAGTAGCCACTCCCACAGGGGCTATGGCTACACCTTC.

This chain joins TRBV6-5 and TRBJ2-4, with 10 positions matching TRBD1. The junction had 6 bases not matched to a gene; V was cut back by 10 bases and J by 0 bases. In germline, CDR1 is MNHEY, CDR2 SVGAGI. The CDR3 has 15 residues. The CDR3 protein is CAIADRGLAKNIQYF. The CDR3 DNA is TGTGCCATCGCCGACAGGGGGCTAGCCAAAAACATTCAGTACTTC.